This TCR beta chain came from a study of blood T cells in healthy people across ages (dated by TCRdb to 2013 to 2016). Describing the broader study: Template switching captured roughly one uniquely barcoded TCR beta cDNA molecule per two T cells in model experiments. To track age-related changes in TCR beta repertoire diversity, the study relied on deep sequencing normalized with unique cDNA molecular identifiers. The donors were split into four age groups: young (average 16 years), middle-aged (39), aged (62) and long-lived (under 85). To avoid experimental bias, donors of different ages were distributed randomly across sequencing lanes. Using the same blood draw, the study looked at two additional independent replicas of 1 million unique cDNA reads for two donors, one aged 18 to 30 and the other aged 80 or older.

Sequences MNHEY (CDR1) and SMNVEV (CDR2) are obtained from the germline V gene (reference sequence). There are 14 amino acids in the CDR3, from cysteine to phenylalanine inclusive. Here the CDR3 DNA is all that survives: 42 bases in frame from base 1. The roughly 37 donors, aged roughly 6 to 100 years, were systemically healthy Caucasian individuals from Russia. Roughly 10 milliliters of peripheral blood were collected from each donor into EDTA-treated Vacutainer tubes. Ficoll-Paque density-gradient centrifugation was used to isolate PBMCs, with at least 6.5 million obtained per sample. Total RNA, at least 5 micrograms per sample, was extracted from PBMCs with Trizol reagent. For every donor, flow cytometry on a PBMC aliquot measured the percentage of naive CD45RAhigh/CD27high T cells. To prepare the library, 5' RACE was applied. Sequencing relied on an Illumina HiSeq 2500. A second PCR of roughly 7 to 12 cycles was run with a J-beta primer mix and a sample-barcoded 5' primer. A unique molecular identifier was introduced onto each TCR beta cDNA molecule by a template-switch 5' adaptor carrying 12 random nucleotides. Each sample yielded at least 3 million CDR3-containing paired-end reads. First-strand cDNA synthesis was performed from all RNA using the Mint cDNA synthesis kit, with priming by a TRBC-specific oligonucleotide. After uracil-DNA glycosylase treatment, a first 18-cycle PCR used universal primers M1SS and BC2_uni_R on all cDNA. In the paper's pipeline: Each sample was normalized by randomly selecting 1 million high-quality reads, each carrying a distinct molecular identifier. Instead of being binned into consensus sequences, reads that shared molecular identifiers were thrown out. MiTCR, set to a Q25 quality threshold and the strictest error-elimination algorithm, was used for CDR3 identification, clonotype clustering and error correction. A nonparametric unseen species model with Euler transformation was used to estimate lower-bound total TCR beta diversity. TCRdb took the public reads, trimmed them with fastp at Q25, ran MiXCR for clone calling and kept in-frame beta chains. Merged by CDR3 protein, the rows form single entries marked with the most common genes and DNA. TCRdb, rather than the study authors, made the V and J calls. The sample has around 1.1 million distinct CDR3 sequences on record, around two fifths of them singletons. Around 14% of the sample is in the top ten clones.

The paper's findings and limits, for the study overall: Observed TCR beta diversity correlated strongly with the percentage of naive T cells measured by flow cytometry. Bulk unsorted PBMC profiling prevented conclusive comparison of naive and antigen-experienced compartments. The long-lived group showed more naive CD4+ T cells, fewer expanded clones and increased TCR diversity than the aged group, suggesting age selection. The CMV infection status of donors was not known, potentially confounding age-related changes in expanded clonotypes. As age increased, observed TCR beta diversity per million T cells dropped in a roughly linear way, and a significant reduction was already evident by age 40. Estimates of total diversity based on one million sequenced T cells were considered lower bounds and underestimates.

Notes on this clonotype: What antigen it recognizes has not been identified. One junction end does not reproduce the germline sequence, and a read error may be involved.

The sample taken for sequencing was blood. Rearrangement joined TRBV27 to TRBJ2-3; no D segment can be confidently identified. The origin of this receptor is a man younger than 35 in good health. The DNA reads TGTGCCAGCAGTTTGGGGTGGGCTGGAGATGCGCAGTATTTT. This gives the protein CASSLGWAGDAQYF.